This record covers a single T cell receptor beta chain. TCRdb independently ran MiXCR on the 5' RACE reads; one entry per CDR3 protein. This table has some 77,000 distinct CDR3 sequences, roughly 15% appearing once. The CDR3 totals 14 residues. J lost 4 bases, V lost 6 bases, and 5 bases had no gene match. Germline V gives CDR1 DFQATT, CDR2 SNEGSKA (reference sequence). These data are taken from a study of neurological immune-mediated disorders. Time point: longitudinal time-point 1 (baseline). The sequence derives from a female donor with HTLV-1-associated myelopathy (HAM/TSP). The rearrangement joins TRBV20-1 to TRBJ2-1, with 11 bases fitting TRBD2. Material for sequencing was PBMCs. The CDR3 protein is CSARLAGSYNEQFF. The CDR3 DNA is TGCAGTGCCCGACTAGCGGGGTCATACAATGAGCAGTTCTTC.